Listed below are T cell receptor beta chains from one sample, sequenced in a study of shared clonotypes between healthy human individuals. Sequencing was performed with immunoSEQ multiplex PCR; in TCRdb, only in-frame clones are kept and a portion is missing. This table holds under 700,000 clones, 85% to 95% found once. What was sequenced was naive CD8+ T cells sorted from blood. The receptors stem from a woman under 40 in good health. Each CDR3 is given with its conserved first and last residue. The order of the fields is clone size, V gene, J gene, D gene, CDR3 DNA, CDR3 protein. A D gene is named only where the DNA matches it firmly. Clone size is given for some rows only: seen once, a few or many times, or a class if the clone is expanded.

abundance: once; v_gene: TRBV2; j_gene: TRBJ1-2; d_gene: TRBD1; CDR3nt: TGTGCCAGCAGGACAGACATAGCGGGACAGAACTATGGCTACACCTTC; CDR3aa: CASRTDIAGQNYGYTF
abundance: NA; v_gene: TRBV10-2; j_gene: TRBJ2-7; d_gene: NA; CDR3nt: TGCGCCAGCAGTGAAGGGAAGTTCTCCTACGAGCAGTACTTC; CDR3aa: CASSEGKFSYEQYF
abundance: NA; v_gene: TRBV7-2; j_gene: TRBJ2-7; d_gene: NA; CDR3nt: TGTGCCAGCAGCTTAAGAGACTCCAGTACTATCAACGAGCAGTACTTC; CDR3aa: CASSLRDSSTINEQYF
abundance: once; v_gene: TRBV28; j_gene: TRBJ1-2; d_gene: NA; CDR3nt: TGTGCCAGCAGTTCACCCAACTATGGCTACACCTTC; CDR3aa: CASSSPNYGYTF
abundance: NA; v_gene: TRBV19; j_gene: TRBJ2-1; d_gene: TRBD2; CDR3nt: TGTGCCAGTAGAGATACGACTAGCGGCAATGAGCAGTTCTTC; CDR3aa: CASRDTTSGNEQFF
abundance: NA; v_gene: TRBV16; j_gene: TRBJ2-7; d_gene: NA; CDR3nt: TGTGCCAGCAGCCACCCGGCAGGGAGGTCCCCCGAGCAGTACTTC; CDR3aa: CASSHPAGRSPEQYF
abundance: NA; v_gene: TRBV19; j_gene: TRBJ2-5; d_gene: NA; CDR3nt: TGTGCCAGTAGTATTGGGGGGGCCCGGTACTTC; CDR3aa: CASSIGGARYF
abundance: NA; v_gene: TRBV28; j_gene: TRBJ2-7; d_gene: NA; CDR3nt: TGTGCCAGCAGTCAGGACTCCTACGAGCAGTACTTC; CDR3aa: CASSQDSYEQYF
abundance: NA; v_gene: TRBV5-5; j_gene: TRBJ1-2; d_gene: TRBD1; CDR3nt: TGTGCCAGCAGCCAGCCGGACAGGTCTATTGGCTACACCTTC; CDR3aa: CASSQPDRSIGYTF
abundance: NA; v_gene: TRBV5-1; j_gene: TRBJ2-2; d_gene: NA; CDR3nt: TGCGCCAGCAATTTCGGCCCACGGGAGAACACCGGGGAGCTGTTTTTT; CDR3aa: CASNFGPRENTGELFF
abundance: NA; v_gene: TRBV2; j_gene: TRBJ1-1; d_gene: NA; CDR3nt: TGTGCCAGCAGTCAAGGACACCTAAACACTGAAGCTTTCTTT; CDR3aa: CASSQGHLNTEAFF
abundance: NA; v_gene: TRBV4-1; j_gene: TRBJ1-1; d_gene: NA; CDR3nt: TGCGCCAGCAGCCAGGACCCCCACGGAGACGGCACTGAAGCTTTCTTT; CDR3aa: CASSQDPHGDGTEAFF
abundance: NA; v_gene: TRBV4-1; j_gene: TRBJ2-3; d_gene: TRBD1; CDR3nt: TGCGCCAGCAGCCCCCGACAGGGGAGCACAGATACGCAGTATTTT; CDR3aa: CASSPRQGSTDTQYF
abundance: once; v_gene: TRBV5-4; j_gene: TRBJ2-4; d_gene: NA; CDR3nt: TGTGCCAGCAGCTTATCGGAGGCCAAAAACATTCAGTACTTC; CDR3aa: CASSLSEAKNIQYF
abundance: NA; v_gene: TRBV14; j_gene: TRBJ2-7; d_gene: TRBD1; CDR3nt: TGTGCCAGCAGCCAAGGACAGGGGCCCTACGAGCAGTACTTC; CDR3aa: CASSQGQGPYEQYF
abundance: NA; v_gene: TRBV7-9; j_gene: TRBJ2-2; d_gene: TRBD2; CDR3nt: TGTGCCAGCAGCCAACTAGCGGGGCAGAACACCGGGGAGCTGTTTTTT; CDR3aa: CASSQLAGQNTGELFF
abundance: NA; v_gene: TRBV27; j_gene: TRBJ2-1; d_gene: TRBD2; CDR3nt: TGTGCCAGCAGTCTGGGACTAGCGGCCGCCAATGAGCAGTTCTTC; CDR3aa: CASSLGLAAANEQFF
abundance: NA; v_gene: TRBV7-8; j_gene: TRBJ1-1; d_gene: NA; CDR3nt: TGTGCCAGCAGCCCAGGTGTCATGAACACTGAAGCTTTCTTT; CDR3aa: CASSPGVMNTEAFF
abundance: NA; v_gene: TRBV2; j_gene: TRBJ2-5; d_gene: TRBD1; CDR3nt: TGTGCCAGCAGGACAACTGGACAGGCCCGTGAGACCCAGTACTTC; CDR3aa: CASRTTGQARETQYF
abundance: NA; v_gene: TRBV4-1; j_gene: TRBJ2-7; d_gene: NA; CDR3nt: TGCGCCAGCAGCGGCCTGCCTGTGCCATCCTACGAGCAGTACTTC; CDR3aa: CASSGLPVPSYEQYF
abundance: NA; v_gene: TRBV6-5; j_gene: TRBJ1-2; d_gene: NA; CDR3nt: TGTGCCAGCAGTTACTCCGGCTTTAGCTATGGCTACACCTTC; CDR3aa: CASSYSGFSYGYTF